Each of the 14 T cell receptor beta chains below was sequenced from the same sample in a study of blood T cells in healthy people across ages. Then a second PCR, running roughly 7 to 11 cycles, was carried out with a sample-barcoded 5' primer and a J-beta primer mix. TCRdb used MiXCR to reprocess the 5' RACE reads, holding one entry per CDR3 protein. The sample has about 780,000 distinct CDR3 sequences, 62% seen once; the top ten hold around a quarter. What was sequenced was blood. The source is a man aged 25-40 years in good health.

The rearrangement links TRBV14 to TRBJ2-5; D unresolved. This CDR3 comprises 15 residues. The V end lost 3 bases, the J end lost 0 bases, and 11 bases lay between the germline ends. In germline, CDR1 is SGHDN, CDR2 FVKESK. CDR3 in amino acids: CASSQITEYQETQYF. In nucleotides, the CDR3 is TGTGCCAGCAGCCAGATTACTGAGTACCAAGAGACCCAGTACTTC.

This clonotype was observed a handful of times. The chain combines TRBV4-2 with TRBJ1-2; perhaps TRBD1 as D (6 bases). Germline V gene sequence: CDR1 LGHNA, CDR2 YNFKEQ. V lost 3 bases, J lost 4 bases, and 24 bases lay in between. The CDR3 consists of 18 residues. The chain's CDR3 is CASSQGAGGNAEFYGYTF. CDR3 in DNA: TGTGCCAGCAGCCAGGGAGCGGGGGGCAACGCCGAATTCTATGGCTACACCTTC.

The chain recombines TRBV7-2 with TRBJ1-2; D call uncertain. CDR3 length equals 16 residues. Trimming stripped 1 base from V and 0 bases from J, with 12 bases between. The germline gives CDR1 SGHTA, CDR2 FQGNSA. The CDR3: CASSLESGRANYGYTF. The DNA for the CDR3 is TGTGCCAGCAGCTTAGAGTCGGGTCGAGCTAACTATGGCTACACCTTC.

This clonotype occurred a few times. The J gene is TRBJ2-7, the V gene TRBV10-3; 9 positions agree with TRBD1. The CDR3 contains 14 residues. The V gene's germline CDR1 is ENHRY and CDR2 SYGVKD. Trimming took 5 bases from V and 4 from J; bases not matched to a gene: 6. The CDR3 DNA sequence: TGTGCCATCAGTCAAAGGGACAGGGTTTACGAGCAGTACTTC. The encoded protein is CAISQRDRVYEQYF.

In regard to this clonotype: Germline is not matched at one junction end, which may reflect a read error. The chain employs TRBV6-5 and TRBJ2-3; TRBD2 matches at 11 bases. Germline V gives CDR1 MNHEY, CDR2 SVGAGI. This CDR3 is built from 15 residues. The CDR3 sequence: CASRIAGGVTDAQYF. For the CDR3, the DNA is TGTGCCAGCAGAATAGCGGGGGGGGTCACAGATGCGCAGTATTTT.

This chain uses TRBV7-2 with TRBJ2-7; 8 positions match TRBD2. Per germline, CDR1 SGHTA and CDR2 FQGNSA. Trimming took 4 bases from V and 5 from J; bases not matched to a gene: 4. The CDR3 is 13 residues long. CDR3 DNA: TGTGCCAGCAGCTCCGGGAGGGGGAACGAGCAGTACTTC. It translates to CASSSGRGNEQYF.

This sequence joins TRBV20-1 and TRBJ2-6, with no clear D. Germline lookup yields CDR1 DFQATT and CDR2 SNEGSKA (reference sequence). This CDR3 spans 14 amino acids. V was cut by 2 bases and J by 0 bases, with 5 bases left in between. The CDR3 loop reads CSARQVSGANVLTF. CDR3 in DNA: TGCAGTGCTAGACAGGTCTCTGGGGCCAACGTCCTGACTTTC.

As concerns this clonotype: A read error may account for a junction end that differs from germline. This chain joins TRBV28 and TRBJ2-6, with D uncertain. There are 17 residues in the CDR3. Germline assignment: CDR1 MDHEN and CDR2 SYDVKM. The CDR3 loop is CASGLGAAVTGANVLTF. CDR3 DNA sequence: TGTGCCAGCGGTTTAGGCGCAGCCGTCACTGGGGCCAACGTCCTGACTTTC.

Written as DNA, the CDR3 is TGCAGTGCTTACTTGGGGGGATCCAAAAACATTCAGTACTTC. Amino acids: CSAYLGGSKNIQYF. This rearrangement joins TRBV20-1 to TRBJ2-4, with D maybe TRBD2 (6 bases). The CDR3 is 14 amino acids. Germline CDR1 reads DFQATT; CDR2 reads SNEGSKA (reference sequence). Trimming shortened V by 5 bases and J by 2 bases, and 13 bases separated the two germline ends.

V is TRBV29-1 and J is TRBJ1-1; D may be TRBD1 (5 bases). CDR1 is SQVTM, CDR2 ANQGSEA, per germline. Deletions cut 6 bases from V and 3 bases from J, with 8 bases between. The CDR3 totals 11 residues. The CDR3 region is CSVGGDTEAFF. CDR3 sequence (DNA): TGCAGCGTGGGGGGGGACACTGAAGCTTTCTTT.

The table lists this clonotype with a few counts. DNA for the CDR3: TGTGCCAGCAGCTTAACAGGGGGAAGAACTGAAGCTTTCTTT. It yields the protein CASSLTGGRTEAFF. The V and J genes are TRBV7-2 and TRBJ1-1; 8 bases align to TRBD1. Germline V lookup: CDR1 SGHTA, CDR2 FQGNSA. The ends lost 2 bases at V and 5 bases at J; junction bases unmatched: 4. This CDR3 has 14 residues.

In this sample, this clonotype turned up a few times. The rearrangement joins TRBV29-1 to TRBJ2-7; D could derive from TRBD1 or TRBD2 (5 bases each). Germline lookup yields CDR1 SQVTM and CDR2 ANQGSEA. The length of the CDR3 is 12 residues. The germline V and J ends were trimmed by 7 bases and 2 bases, with 12 bases remaining between them. DNA for the CDR3: TGCAGCGGGGGACGGGGTACCTACGAGCAGTACTTC. Protein: CSGGRGTYEQYF.

The chain carries TRBV28 and TRBJ2-7; the match to TRBD1 covers 8 bases. Germline V lookup: CDR1 MDHEN, CDR2 SYDVKM. There are 16 residues in the CDR3. The trim removed 6 bases at V and 1 base at J, leaving 11 bases unmatched. The CDR3 DNA reads as TGTGCCAGCAGCCCCATCCGACAGGGGCTTTCCTACGAGCAGTACTTC. Translation: CASSPIRQGLSYEQYF.

The chain links TRBV9 to TRBJ2-7, with D tentatively TRBD2 (7 bases). CDR3 size: 15 residues. CDR1 and CDR2 from the germline V gene are SGDLS and YYNGEE. Trimming removed 3 bases at V and 3 bases at J, with 16 bases between. The CDR3 is CASSAGGGGLYEQYF. The CDR3 DNA reads TGTGCCAGCAGCGCCGGTGGGGGGGGGCTCTACGAGCAGTACTTC.